This T cell receptor (beta chain) appears in the sequencing data of a study of beta chain features in type 1 diabetes (dated by TCRdb to the late 2010s). In terms of the full investigation: Mean age, gender distribution, total cell number and subset yield did not differ between patients and healthy donors. Whereas all 30 or so donors provided naive and central memory subsets, regulatory and stem cell-like memory subsets were isolated from just 8 patients and roughly eight healthy donors. In the study, TCRB repertoires of sorted circulating CD4+ T cell subsets from recently diagnosed type 1 diabetes patients were compared with those of matched healthy donors. Across all samples, almost 110 million sorted cells were examined, and cell number per subset correlated strongly with RNA yield. What the research found in general, with its limitations: Because the HLA sub-analyses included only small numbers of individuals, any influence of HLA type on TCRB rearrangement was left unresolved. At VDJ recombination sites, type 1 diabetes patients had fewer insertions and more deleted nucleotides, which implies abnormalities in thymic rearrangement. In all four CD4+ subsets, TCRB CDR3 length was moderately but significantly shorter in type 1 diabetes patients. Shorter templates might be favored by PCR, yet because patient and control samples were amplified and corrected together, any such skew would affect both groups equally. Sequencing cDNA rather than genomic DNA could over-represent highly expressing activated cells, although activation and CD3 levels did not differ between groups. Naive, central memory and regulatory TCRB repertoires appeared more similar among patients than among healthy donors.

The entire amount of isolated RNA was reverse transcribed using the High Capacity cDNA Reverse Transcription Kit, so the sequenced TCRB transcripts were expressed ones. Naive, central memory and regulatory T cell samples underwent deep immunoSEQ sequencing, averaging around 4 million total reads per sample. Sorted cells were lysed in RLT buffer, and RNA was extracted using DNase-treated RNeasy Micro or Mini kits according to cell number. To prevent cross-contamination, every cell subset was processed on its own, while patient and healthy donor samples were processed together. The immunoSEQ multiplex PCR was used to amplify TCRB sequences from cDNA, generating 87-bp fragments that spanned the CDR3 region. Amplicons were sequenced on the Illumina HiSeq platform. The authors' analysis ran thus. PCR bias was computationally corrected using synthetic template baselines, reads within Hamming distance 2 were collapsed, and singletons that could not be merged were discarded. Reads were aligned against IMGT to assign V, D and J genes, CDR3 length and insertions or deletions at six rearrangement sites. Within each subset, clonotype counts were normalized to sorted cell number, after which true diversity and Gini coefficients were computed with the tcR R package. The overlap coefficient, calculated on TCRB nucleotide sequences, was used to quantify repertoire sharing. The source is immuneACCESS, and TCRdb retained only in-frame sequences with V and J called. Part of the clones is not carried over; for the studies checked, unresolved V genes explain less than half of this, and the remainder is unexplained. V and J calls and clone size are those listed in that table; D and trimming were worked out from the DNA. The sample contains about 150,000 clones, about 8% of them found a single time. Of the sample, around 0.94% is held by the ten largest clones.

Each donor gave one peripheral blood draw, about 100 mL on average, collected into heparinised tubes. A BD FACSAria II and a panel including CD45RO, CCR7, CD25, CD127, CD95 and CD27 were used to sort naive, central memory, regulatory and stem cell-like memory CD4+ T cells. All sorted populations exceeded 98% purity. PBMCs were isolated right away by Lymphoprep density gradient centrifugation and were stained directly, without culture. So that batch effects would be minimized, each experiment stained and sorted samples in pairs, pairing one healthy donor with one patient. The CDR3 measures 18 amino acids from cysteine to phenylalanine. Only CDR3 DNA remains: 54 bases, in frame from the first base. Germline trimming amounts to 4 bases on V and 0 bases on J, with 5 as the count of junction bases outside the gene matches. The germline V gene encodes CDR1 LNHDA and CDR2 SQIVND (reference sequence). Points on this clone: Its target antigen remains unknown. No base qualities exist here, and no much larger clone lies one base off it.

In this chain, TRBV19 is recombined with TRBJ2-6; a stretch of 11 junction bases matches TRBD1. The source material was central memory CD4+ T cells from blood. The receptor was derived from a woman in her 40s with type 1 diabetes. The nucleotide sequence reads as follows: TGTGCCAGTAGTACCCGGACAGGGGGCGTCTCTGGGGCCAACGTCCTGACTTTC. It specifies CASSTRTGGVSGANVLTF.